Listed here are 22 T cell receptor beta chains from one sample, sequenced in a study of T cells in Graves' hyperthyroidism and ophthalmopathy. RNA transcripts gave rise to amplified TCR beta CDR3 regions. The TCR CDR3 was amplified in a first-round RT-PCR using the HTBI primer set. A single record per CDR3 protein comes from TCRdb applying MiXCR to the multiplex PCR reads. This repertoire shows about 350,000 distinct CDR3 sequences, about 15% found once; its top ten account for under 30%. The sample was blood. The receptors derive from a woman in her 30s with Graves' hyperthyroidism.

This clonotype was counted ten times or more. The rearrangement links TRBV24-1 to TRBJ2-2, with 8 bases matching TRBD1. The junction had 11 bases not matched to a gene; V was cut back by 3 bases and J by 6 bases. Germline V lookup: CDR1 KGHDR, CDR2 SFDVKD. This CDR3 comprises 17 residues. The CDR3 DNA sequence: TGTGCCACCAGTGATGCCACAGGGGGTTTAACATCCGGGGAGCTGTTTTTT. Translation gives CATSDATGGLTSGELFF.

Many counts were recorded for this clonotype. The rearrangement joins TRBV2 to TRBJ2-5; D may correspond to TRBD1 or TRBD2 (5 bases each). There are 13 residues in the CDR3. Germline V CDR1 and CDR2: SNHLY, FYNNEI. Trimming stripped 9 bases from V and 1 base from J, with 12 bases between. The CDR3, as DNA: TGTGCCAGTACCCGGGACCCCCAAGAGACCCAGTACTTC. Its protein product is CASTRDPQETQYF.

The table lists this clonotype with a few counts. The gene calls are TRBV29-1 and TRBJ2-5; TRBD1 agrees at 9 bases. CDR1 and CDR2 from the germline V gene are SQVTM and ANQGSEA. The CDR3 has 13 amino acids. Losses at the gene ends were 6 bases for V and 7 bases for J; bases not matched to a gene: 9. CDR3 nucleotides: TGCAGCGTCGGACAGGGGAGTTCGGGGACCCAGTACTTC. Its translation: CSVGQGSSGTQYF.

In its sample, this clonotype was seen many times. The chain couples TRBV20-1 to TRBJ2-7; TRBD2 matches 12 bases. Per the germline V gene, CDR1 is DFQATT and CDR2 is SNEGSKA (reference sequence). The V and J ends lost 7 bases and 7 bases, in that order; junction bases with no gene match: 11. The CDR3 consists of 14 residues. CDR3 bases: TGCAGTGGGGTAGTGCAACTAGCGGGAGGAGAGCAGTACTTC. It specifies CSGVVQLAGGEQYF.

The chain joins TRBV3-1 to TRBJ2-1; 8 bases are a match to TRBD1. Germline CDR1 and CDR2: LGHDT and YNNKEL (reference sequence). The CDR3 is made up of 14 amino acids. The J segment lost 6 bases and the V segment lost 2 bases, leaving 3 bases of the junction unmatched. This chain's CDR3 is CASSQWTGSNEQFF. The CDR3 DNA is TGTGCCAGCAGCCAATGGACAGGGAGCAATGAGCAGTTCTTC.

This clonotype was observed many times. This CDR3 reads CASTTARGSYNEQFF. DNA for the CDR3: TGTGCCAGCACCACCGCACGGGGCTCCTACAATGAGCAGTTCTTC. V gene TRBV28 combines with J gene TRBJ2-1; a weak D match, TRBD2 (5 bases). The germline CDR1 and CDR2 sequences are MDHEN and SYDVKM. Deletions cut 7 bases from V and 0 bases from J, with 13 bases between. There are 15 residues in the CDR3. Using reference TRBV28 and TRBJ2-1 for the parts outside the CDR3, the full variable domain is DVKVTQSSRYLVKRTGEKVFLECVQDMDHENMFWYRQDPGLGLRLIYFSYDVKMKEKGDIPEGYSVSREKKERFSLILESASTNQTSMYLCASTTARGSYNEQFFGPGTRLTVL.

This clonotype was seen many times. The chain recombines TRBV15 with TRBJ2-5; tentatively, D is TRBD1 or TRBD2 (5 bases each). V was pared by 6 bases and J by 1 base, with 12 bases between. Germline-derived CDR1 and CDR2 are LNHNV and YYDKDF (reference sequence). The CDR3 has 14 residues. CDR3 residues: CATSGGVGQETQYF. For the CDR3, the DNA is TGTGCCACCAGTGGGGGAGTTGGCCAAGAGACCCAGTACTTC.

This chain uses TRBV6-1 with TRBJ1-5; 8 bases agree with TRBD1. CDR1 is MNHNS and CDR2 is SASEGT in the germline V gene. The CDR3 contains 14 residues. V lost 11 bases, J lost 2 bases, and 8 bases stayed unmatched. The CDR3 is CAGATGVRNQPQHF. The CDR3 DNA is TGTGCCGGGGCGACAGGGGTGCGCAATCAGCCCCAGCATTTT.

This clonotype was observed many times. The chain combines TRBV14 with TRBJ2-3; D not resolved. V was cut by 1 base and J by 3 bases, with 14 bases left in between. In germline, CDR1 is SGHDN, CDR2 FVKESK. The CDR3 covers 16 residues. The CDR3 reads CASSQVPGSATDTQYF. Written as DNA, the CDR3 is TGTGCCAGCAGCCAAGTCCCTGGGTCGGCGACAGATACGCAGTATTTT.

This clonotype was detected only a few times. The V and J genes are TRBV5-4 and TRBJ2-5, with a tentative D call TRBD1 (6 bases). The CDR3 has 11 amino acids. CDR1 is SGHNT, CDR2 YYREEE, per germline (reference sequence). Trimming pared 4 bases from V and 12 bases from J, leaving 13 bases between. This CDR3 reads CASSLQGLEYF. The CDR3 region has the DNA TGTGCCAGCAGCCTTCAGGGGTTGGAGTACTTC.

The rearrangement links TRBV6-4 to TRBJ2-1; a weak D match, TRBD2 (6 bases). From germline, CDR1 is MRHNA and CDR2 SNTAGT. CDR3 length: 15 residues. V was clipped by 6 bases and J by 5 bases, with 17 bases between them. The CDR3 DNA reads TGTGCCAGCAGCCCGTCGGGAGCATCCCACAATGAGCAGTTCTTC. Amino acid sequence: CASSPSGASHNEQFF.

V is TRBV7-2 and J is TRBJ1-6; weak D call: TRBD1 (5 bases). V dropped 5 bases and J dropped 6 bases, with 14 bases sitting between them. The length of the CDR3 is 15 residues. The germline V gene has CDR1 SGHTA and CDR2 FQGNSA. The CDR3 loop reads CASSAGWGFNSPLHF. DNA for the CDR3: TGTGCCAGCAGCGCCGGGTGGGGGTTTAATTCACCCCTCCACTTT.

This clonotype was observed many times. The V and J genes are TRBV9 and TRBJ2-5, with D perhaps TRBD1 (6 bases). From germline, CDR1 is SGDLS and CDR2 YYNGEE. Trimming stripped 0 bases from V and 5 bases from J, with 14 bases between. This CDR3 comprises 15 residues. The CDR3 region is CASSVVGRGEETQYF. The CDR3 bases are TGTGCCAGCAGCGTAGTGGGCAGGGGAGAGGAGACCCAGTACTTC.

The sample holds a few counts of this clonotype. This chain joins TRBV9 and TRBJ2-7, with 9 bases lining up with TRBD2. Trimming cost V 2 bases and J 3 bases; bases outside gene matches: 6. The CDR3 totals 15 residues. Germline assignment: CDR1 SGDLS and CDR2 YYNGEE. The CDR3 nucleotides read TGTGCCAGCAGCGTCGGGACTAGCCCCTTCTACGAGCAGTACTTC. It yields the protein CASSVGTSPFYEQYF.

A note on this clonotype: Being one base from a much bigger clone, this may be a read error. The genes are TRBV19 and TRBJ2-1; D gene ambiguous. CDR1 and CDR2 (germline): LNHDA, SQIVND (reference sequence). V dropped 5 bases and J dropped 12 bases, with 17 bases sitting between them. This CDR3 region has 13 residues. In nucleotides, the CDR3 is TGTGCCAGTAGTGCCCGGTCAAGTGGTGGGCAGTTCTTC. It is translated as CASSARSSGGQFF.

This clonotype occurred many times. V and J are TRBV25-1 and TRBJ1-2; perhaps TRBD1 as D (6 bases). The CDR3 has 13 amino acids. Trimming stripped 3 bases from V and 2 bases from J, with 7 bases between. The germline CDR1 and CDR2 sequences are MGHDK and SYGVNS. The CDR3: CASSEGGNYGYTF. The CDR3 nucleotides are TGTGCCAGCAGTGAGGGGGGCAACTATGGCTACACCTTC.

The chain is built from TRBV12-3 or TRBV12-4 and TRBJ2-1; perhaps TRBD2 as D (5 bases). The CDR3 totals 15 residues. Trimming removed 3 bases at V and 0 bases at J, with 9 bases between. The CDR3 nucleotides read TGTGCCAGCAGTTTTACTAGGAGCTCCTACAATGAGCAGTTCTTC. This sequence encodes CASSFTRSSYNEQFF.

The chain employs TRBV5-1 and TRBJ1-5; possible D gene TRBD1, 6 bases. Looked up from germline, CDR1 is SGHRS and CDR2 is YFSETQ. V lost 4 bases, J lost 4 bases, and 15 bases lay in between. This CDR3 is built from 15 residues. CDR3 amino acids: CASSQETGWNQPQHF. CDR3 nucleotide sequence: TGCGCCAGCAGCCAAGAAACAGGGTGGAATCAGCCCCAGCATTTT.

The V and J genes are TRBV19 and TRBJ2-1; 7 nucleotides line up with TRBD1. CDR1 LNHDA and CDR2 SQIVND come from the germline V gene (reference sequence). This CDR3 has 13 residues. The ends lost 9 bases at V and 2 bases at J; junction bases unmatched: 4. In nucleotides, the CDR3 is TGTGCCAGCGGACAGGTAACCTACAATGAGCAGTTCTTC. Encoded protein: CASGQVTYNEQFF.

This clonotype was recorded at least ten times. The CDR3 bases are TGTGCCAGCAAGAGCGCGGTCGTGTTGGGGGACGGCTACACCTTC. Encoded protein: CASKSAVVLGDGYTF. The V gene is TRBV27, the J gene TRBJ1-2, with a possible D match to TRBD1 (5 bases). V was cut by 7 bases and J by 8 bases, with 23 bases left in between. This CDR3 contains 15 residues. Germline V CDR1 and CDR2: MNHEY, SMNVEV (reference sequence).

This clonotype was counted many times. CDR3 residues: CAWSVMEHYEQYF. CDR3 sequence (DNA): TGTGCCTGGAGTGTAATGGAACACTACGAGCAGTACTTC. V and J are TRBV30 and TRBJ2-7, with no clear D. The germline CDR1 and CDR2 sequences are GTSNPN and SVGIG (reference sequence). V lost 0 bases, J lost 3 bases, and 9 bases lay in between. The CDR3 covers 13 residues. The whole variable domain, remainder taken from reference TRBV30 and TRBJ2-7, is SQTIHQWPATLVQPVGSPLSLECTVEGTSNPNLYWYRQAAGRGLQLLFYSVGIGQISSEVPQNLSASRPQDRQFILSSKKLLLSDSGFYLCAWSVMEHYEQYFGPGTRLTVT.

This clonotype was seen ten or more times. The CDR3 loop reads CASGYNEQFF. CDR3 coding DNA: TGTGCCAGCGGATACAATGAGCAGTTCTTC. The V and J genes are TRBV19 and TRBJ2-1; D unclear. V was cut by 9 bases and J by 4 bases, with 4 bases left in between. The CDR3 runs to 10 residues. CDR1 is LNHDA and CDR2 is SQIVND in the germline V gene (reference sequence).